The T cell receptor (beta chain) described here comes from a study of metastatic and nonmetastatic thyroid tumors. Findings and limits, study-wide: When malignant thyroid tumors were compared with benign nodules, TCR beta diversity was reportedly significantly higher in the malignant tumors. This held in both blood and tumor samples.

Treatment of any kind had been given to no patient before thyroid surgery. Original data processing: It was from CDR3 differences across clinicopathological groups that a distant-metastasis classifier for papillary thyroid cancer was built. TCRdb reanalyzed the PCR reads via MiXCR. TCRdb, not the authors, supplied the V and J calls. The data hold about 48,000 clones, with around 20% observed a single time. This CDR3 has 12 amino acids. V lost 3 bases and J lost 3, with 8 bases in between. Looked up from germline, CDR1 is SQVTM and CDR2 is ANQGSEA. In its sample, this clone was seen many times. Its antigen is currently unknown.

Sequencing was done on a sample of blood. This sequence joins TRBV29-1 and TRBJ2-5; D is unclear. The source is a male donor with papillary thyroid cancer or a benign thyroid nodule (not recorded which). Some clones in this sample may be carry-over from other donors' samples. For the CDR3, the DNA is TGCAGCGTTGAGGGCCTAAAAGAGACCCAGTACTTC. Its translation is CSVEGLKETQYF.